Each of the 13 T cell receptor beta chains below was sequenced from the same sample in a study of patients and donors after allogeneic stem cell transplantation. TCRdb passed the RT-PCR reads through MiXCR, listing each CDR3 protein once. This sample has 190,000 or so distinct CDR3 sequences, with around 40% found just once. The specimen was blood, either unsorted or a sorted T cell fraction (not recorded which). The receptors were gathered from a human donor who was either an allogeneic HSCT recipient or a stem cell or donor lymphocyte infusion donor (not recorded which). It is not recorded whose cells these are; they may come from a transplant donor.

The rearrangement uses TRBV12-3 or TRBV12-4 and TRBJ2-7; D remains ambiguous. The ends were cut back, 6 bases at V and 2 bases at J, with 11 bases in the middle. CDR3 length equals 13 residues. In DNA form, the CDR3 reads TGTGCCAGCAGGCCACCGATGACCTACGAGCAGTACTTC. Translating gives CASRPPMTYEQYF.

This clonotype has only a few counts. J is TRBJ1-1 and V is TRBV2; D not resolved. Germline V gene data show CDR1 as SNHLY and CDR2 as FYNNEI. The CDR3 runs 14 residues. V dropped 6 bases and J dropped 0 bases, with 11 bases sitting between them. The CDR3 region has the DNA TGTGCCAGCAGACCGAGCAGCTTGAACACTGAAGCTTTCTTT. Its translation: CASRPSSLNTEAFF.

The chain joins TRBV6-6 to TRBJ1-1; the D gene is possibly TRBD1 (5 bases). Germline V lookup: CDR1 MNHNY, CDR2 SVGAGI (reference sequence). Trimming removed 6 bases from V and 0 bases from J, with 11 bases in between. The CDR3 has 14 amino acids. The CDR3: CASSHDRVNTEAFF. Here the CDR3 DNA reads TGTGCCAGCAGCCACGACAGAGTGAACACTGAAGCTTTCTTT.

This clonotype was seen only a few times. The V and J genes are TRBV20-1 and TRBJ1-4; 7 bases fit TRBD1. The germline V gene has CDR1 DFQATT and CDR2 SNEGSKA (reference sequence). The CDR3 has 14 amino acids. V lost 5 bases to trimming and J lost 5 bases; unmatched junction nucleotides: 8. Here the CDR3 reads CSAYTGAGNEKLFF. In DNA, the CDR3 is TGCAGTGCTTACACAGGGGCAGGCAATGAAAAACTGTTTTTT.

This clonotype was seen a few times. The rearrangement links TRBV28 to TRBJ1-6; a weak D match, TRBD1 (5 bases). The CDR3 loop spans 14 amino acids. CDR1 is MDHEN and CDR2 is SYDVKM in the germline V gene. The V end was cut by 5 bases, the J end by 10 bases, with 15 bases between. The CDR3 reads CASSPPVRGSPLHF. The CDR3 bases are TGTGCCAGCAGTCCCCCCGTGAGGGGATCACCCCTCCACTTT.

The chain's CDR3 is CASSLGPPGQGNSNQPQHF. In DNA form, the CDR3 reads TGTGCCAGCAGCTTAGGGCCACCGGGACAGGGTAATAGCAATCAGCCCCAGCATTTT. The chain uses TRBV5-5 and TRBJ1-5, with 9 bases lining up with TRBD1. Germline-derived CDR1 and CDR2 are SGHKS and YYEKEE (reference sequence). Trimming cost V 2 bases and J 0 bases; bases outside gene matches: 12. The length of the CDR3 is 19 residues.

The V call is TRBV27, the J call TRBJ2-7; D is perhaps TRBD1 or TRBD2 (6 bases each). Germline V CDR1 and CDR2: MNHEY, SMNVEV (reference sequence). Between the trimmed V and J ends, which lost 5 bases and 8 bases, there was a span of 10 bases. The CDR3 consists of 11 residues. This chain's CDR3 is CASSRGAKQYF. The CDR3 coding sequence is TGTGCCAGCAGTAGGGGGGCTAAGCAGTACTTC.

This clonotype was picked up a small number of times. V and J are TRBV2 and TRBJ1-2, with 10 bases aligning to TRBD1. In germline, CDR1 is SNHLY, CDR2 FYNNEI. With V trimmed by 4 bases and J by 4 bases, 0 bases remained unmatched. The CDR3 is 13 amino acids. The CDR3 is CASSGDRGYGYTF. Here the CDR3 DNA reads TGTGCCAGCAGTGGGGACAGGGGCTATGGCTACACCTTC.

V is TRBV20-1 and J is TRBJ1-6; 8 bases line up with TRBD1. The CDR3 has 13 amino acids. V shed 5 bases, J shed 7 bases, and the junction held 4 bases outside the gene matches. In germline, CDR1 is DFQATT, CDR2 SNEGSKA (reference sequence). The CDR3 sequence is CSAPRTGNSPLHF. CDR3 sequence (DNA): TGCAGTGCTCCTCGGACAGGGAATTCACCCCTCCACTTT.

CDR3 protein: CASSPPGGVKETQYF. The CDR3 nucleotides are TGTGCCAGCTCACCCCCGGGAGGAGTAAAAGAGACCCAGTACTTC. The rearrangement links TRBV18 to TRBJ2-5; 7 bases map to TRBD2. The CDR3 has 15 amino acids. CDR1 and CDR2 (germline): KGHSH, LQKENI. V shed 3 bases, J shed 3 bases, and the junction held 7 bases outside the gene matches.

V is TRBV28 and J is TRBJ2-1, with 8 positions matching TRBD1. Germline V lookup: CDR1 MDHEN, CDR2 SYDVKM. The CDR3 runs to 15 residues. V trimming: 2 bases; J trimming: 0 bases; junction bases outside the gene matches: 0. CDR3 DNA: TGTGCCAGCAGTTTAGGGACAGGCTCCTACAATGAGCAGTTCTTC. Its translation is CASSLGTGSYNEQFF.

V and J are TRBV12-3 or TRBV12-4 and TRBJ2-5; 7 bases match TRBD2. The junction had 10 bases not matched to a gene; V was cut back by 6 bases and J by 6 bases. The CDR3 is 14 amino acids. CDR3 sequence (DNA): TGTGCCAGCAGCAAGGGAGGGGAAGCAAAGACCCAGTACTTC. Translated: CASSKGGEAKTQYF.

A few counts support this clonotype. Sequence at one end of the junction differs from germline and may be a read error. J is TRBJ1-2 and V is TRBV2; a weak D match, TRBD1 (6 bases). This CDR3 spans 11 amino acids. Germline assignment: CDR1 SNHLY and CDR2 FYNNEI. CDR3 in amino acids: CASSSWTEKSF. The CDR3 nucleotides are TGTGCCAGCAGTTCTTGGACAGAGAAATCGTTC.